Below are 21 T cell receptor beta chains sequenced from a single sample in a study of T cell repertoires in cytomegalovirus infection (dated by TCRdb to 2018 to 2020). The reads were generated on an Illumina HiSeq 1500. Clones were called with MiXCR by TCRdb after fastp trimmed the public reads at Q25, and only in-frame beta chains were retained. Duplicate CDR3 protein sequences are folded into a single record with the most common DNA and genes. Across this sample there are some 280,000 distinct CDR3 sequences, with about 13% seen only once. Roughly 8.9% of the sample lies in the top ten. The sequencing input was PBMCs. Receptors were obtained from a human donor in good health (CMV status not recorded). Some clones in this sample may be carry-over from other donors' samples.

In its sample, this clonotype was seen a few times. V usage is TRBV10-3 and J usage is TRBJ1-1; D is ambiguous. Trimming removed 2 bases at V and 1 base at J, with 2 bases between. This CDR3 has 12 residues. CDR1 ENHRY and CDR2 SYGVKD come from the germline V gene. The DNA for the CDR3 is TGTGCCATCAGTGAGGGGAACACTGAAGCTTTCTTT. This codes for CAISEGNTEAFF.

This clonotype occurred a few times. The CDR3 here is CSARDPGTSDYNEQFF. In DNA form, the CDR3 reads TGCAGTGCTAGAGATCCGGGTACTAGCGACTACAATGAGCAGTTCTTC. The chain links TRBV20-1 to TRBJ2-1, with 7 bases aligning to TRBD2. The CDR3 is made up of 16 amino acids. The germline gives CDR1 DFQATT, CDR2 SNEGSKA (reference sequence). V dropped 0 bases and J dropped 3; count of bases not matched to a gene: 8.

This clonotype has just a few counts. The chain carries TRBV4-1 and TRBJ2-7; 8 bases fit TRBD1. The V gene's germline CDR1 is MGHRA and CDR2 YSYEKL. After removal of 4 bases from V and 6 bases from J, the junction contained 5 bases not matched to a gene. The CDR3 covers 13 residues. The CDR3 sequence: CASSRDRGGEQYF. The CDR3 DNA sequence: TGCGCCAGCAGCCGAGACAGGGGCGGCGAGCAGTACTTC.

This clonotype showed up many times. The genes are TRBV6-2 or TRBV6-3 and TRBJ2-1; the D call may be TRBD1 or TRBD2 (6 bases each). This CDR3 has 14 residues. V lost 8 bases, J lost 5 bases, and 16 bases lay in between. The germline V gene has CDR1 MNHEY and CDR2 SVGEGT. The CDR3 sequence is CASHRSGANNEQFF. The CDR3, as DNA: TGTGCCAGCCATCGCTCGGGGGCCAACAATGAGCAGTTCTTC.

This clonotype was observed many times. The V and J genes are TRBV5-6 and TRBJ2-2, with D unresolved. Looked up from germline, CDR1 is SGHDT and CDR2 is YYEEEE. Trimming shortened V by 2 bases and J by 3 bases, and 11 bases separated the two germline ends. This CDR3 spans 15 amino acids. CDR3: CASSFRQDYTGELFF. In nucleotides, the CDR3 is TGTGCCAGCAGCTTTCGCCAGGATTACACCGGGGAGCTGTTTTTT.

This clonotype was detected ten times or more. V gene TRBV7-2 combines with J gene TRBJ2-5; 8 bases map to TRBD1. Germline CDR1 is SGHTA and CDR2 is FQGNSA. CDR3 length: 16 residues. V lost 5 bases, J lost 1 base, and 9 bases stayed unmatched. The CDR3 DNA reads TGTGCCAGCAGCCCCGGACAGGGCCTGACCCAAGAGACCCAGTACTTC. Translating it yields CASSPGQGLTQETQYF.

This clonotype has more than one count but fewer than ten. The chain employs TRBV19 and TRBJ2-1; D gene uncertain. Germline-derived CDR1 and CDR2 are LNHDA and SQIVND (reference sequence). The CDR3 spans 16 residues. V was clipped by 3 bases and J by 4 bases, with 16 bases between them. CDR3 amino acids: CASSIPHSIRYNEQFF. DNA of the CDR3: TGTGCCAGTAGTATCCCCCATAGCATCAGATACAATGAGCAGTTCTTC.

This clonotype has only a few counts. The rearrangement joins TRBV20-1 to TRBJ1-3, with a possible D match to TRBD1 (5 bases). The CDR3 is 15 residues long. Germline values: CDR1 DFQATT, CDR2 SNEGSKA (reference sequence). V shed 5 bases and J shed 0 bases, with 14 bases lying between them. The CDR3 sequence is CSASGDRTSGNTIYF. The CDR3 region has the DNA TGCAGTGCTTCGGGGGACCGTACCTCTGGAAACACCATATATTTT.

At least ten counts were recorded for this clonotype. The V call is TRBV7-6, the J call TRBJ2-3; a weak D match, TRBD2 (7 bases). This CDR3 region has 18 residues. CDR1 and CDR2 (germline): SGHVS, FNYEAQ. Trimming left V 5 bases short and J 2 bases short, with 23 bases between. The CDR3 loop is CASSPGAGVAGLTDTQYF. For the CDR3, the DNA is TGTGCCAGCAGCCCAGGGGCTGGGGTAGCGGGTCTCACAGATACGCAGTATTTT.

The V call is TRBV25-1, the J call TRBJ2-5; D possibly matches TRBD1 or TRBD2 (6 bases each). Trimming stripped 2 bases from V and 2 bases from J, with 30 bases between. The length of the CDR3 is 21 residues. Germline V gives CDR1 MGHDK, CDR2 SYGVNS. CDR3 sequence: CASSEPIDSSVHREEQETQYF. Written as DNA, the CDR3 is TGTGCCAGCAGTGAACCTATCGACAGCTCCGTTCACAGGGAGGAACAAGAGACCCAGTACTTC.

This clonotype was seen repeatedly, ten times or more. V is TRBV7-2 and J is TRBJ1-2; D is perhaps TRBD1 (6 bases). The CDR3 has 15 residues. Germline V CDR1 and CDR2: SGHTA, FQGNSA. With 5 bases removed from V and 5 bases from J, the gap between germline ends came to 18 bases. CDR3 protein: CASSRPGDTDYGYTF. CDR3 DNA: TGTGCCAGCAGCCGACCCGGGGACACAGATTATGGCTACACCTTC.

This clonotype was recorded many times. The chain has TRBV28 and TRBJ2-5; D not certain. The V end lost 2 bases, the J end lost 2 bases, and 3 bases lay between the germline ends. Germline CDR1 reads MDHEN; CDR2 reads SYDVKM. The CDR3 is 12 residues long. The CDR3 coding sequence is TGTGCCAGCAGTTTACCTCAAGAGACCCAGTACTTC. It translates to CASSLPQETQYF.

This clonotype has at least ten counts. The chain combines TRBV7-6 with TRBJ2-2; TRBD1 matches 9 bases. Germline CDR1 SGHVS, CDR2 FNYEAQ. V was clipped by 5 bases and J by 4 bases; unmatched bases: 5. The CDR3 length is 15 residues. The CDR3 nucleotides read TGTGCCAGCAGCCTCGGGACAGGGTCCACCGGGGAGCTGTTTTTT. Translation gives CASSLGTGSTGELFF. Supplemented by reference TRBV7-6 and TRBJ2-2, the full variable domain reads GAGVSQSPRYKVTKRGQDVALRCDPISGHVSLYWYRQALGQGPEFLTYFNYEAQQDKSGLPNDRFSAERPEGSISTLTIQRTEQRDSAMYRCASSLGTGSTGELFFGEGSRLTVL.

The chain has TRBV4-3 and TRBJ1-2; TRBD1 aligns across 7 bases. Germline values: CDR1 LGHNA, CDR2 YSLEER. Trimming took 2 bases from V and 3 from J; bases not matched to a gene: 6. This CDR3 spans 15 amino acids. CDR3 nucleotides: TGCGCCAGCAGCCAATACCGGACAGGTGACTATGGCTACACCTTC. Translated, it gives CASSQYRTGDYGYTF.

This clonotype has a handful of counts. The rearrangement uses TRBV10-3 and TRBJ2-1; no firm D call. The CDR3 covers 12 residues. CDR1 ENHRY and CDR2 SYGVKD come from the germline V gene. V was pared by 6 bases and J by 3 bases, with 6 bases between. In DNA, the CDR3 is TGTGCCATCAGGAGCCACTACAATGAGCAGTTCTTC. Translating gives CAIRSHYNEQFF.

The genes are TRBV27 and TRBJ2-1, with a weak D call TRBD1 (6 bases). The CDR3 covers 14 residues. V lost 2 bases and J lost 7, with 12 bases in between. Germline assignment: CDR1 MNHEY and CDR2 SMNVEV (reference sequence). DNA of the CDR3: TGTGCCAGCAGTTTACTGGGGGCGAGTAATGAGCAGTTCTTC. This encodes CASSLLGASNEQFF.

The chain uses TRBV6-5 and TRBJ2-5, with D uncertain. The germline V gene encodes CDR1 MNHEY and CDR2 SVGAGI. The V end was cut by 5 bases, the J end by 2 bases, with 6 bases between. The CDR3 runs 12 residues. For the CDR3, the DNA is TGTGCCAGCAGTAACCCACAAGAGACCCAGTACTTC. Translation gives CASSNPQETQYF.

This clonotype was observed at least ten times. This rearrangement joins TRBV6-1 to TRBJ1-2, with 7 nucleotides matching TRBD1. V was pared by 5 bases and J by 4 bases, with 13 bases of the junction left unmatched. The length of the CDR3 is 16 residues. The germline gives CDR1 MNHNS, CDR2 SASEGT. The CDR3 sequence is CASSSGQAVILYGYTF. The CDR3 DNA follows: TGTGCCAGCAGTTCTGGACAGGCAGTAATACTCTATGGCTACACCTTC.

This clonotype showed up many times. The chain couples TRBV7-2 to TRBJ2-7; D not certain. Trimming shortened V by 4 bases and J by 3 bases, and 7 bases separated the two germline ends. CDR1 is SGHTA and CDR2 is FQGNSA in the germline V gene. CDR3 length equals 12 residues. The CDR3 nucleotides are TGTGCCAGCAGCTCCCACAGCTACGAGCAGTACTTC. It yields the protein CASSSHSYEQYF.

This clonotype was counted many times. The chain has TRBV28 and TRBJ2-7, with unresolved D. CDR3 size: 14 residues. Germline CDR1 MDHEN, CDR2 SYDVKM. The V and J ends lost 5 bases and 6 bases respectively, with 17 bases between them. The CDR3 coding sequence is TGTGCCAGCAGTCCGCCCGGTCGGTACCGCGAGCAGTACTTC. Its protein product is CASSPPGRYREQYF.

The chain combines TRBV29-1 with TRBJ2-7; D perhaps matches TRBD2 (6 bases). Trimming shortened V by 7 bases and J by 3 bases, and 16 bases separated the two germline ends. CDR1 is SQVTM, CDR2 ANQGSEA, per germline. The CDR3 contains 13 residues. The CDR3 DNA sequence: TGCAGCGCCCATGGGACTCGGGGCTACGAGCAGTACTTC. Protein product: CSAHGTRGYEQYF.